This T cell receptor beta chain was retrieved from a study of blood T cell repertoires in COVID-19. Authors' data handling: Amplifying reference gene primers gave estimates of nucleated cell counts. TCRdb's table, derived via immunoSEQ multiplex PCR, lists solely in-frame clones and lacks some. V, J and clone size were drawn from that table, and D and trimming were deduced from the DNA. The repertoire includes more than 300,000 clones, 90% of them detected once, and around 3.9% sits in the top ten. The CDR3 is 14 residues long. Germline CDR1 MNHEY, CDR2 SMNVEV (reference sequence). J gave up 5 bases and V 5 bases, and 5 bases lay outside the gene matches. Across 20 to 25 US areas, participants ranged in age from about 18 to 90 years. Researchers sorted participants into cohorts using their self-reported clinical history.

This chain joins TRBV27 and TRBJ1-5; 8 bases match TRBD1. Sequenced sample: PBMCs or T cells enriched from blood (not recorded which). This TCR came from a woman in her 30s who had been exposed to COVID-19. CDR3 bases: TGTGCCAGCAGTCCTCAGACAGGGGATCAGCCCCAGCATTTT. Translated, it gives CASSPQTGDQPQHF.